A single T cell receptor (beta chain) is shown here with its context. The data originate from a study of blood T cell repertoires in COVID-19. In the study overall: Some COVID-19 samples were acute and others convalescent; all came from the United States, Italy and Spain.

Assay used: immunoSEQ multiplex PCR; TCRdb lists only in-frame clones, some missing. Among 40,000 to 60,000 clones, about 86% were seen once, and the ten largest hold less than 6.5%. The ends were cut back, 6 bases at V and 4 bases at J, with 13 bases in the middle. Germline CDR1 reads MNHNY; CDR2 reads SVGAGI (reference sequence). This CDR3 is 14 amino acids long. Sequenced: peripheral blood. This receptor was taken from a man aged 35 to 55 with active COVID-19. The chain couples TRBV6-6 to TRBJ2-4, with D possibly being TRBD1 (6 bases). Here the CDR3 reads CASRVRGMKNIQYF. In nucleotides, the CDR3 is TGTGCCAGCAGAGTTAGGGGGATGAAAAACATTCAGTACTTC.